These 23 T cell receptor beta chains originate from one sample sequenced in a study of shared clonotypes between healthy human individuals. Profiling relied on immunoSEQ multiplex PCR, and the TCRdb table lists in-frame clones only, not all of them. The sample holds 2.3 million or so clones, more than 85% seen once. The sequenced material came from naive CD4+ T cells from PBMCs. Subset reported: CD45RA+ positively selected. The receptors were sampled from a young man in good health. Some clones in this sample may be carry-over from other donors' samples.

The chain joins TRBV5-1 to TRBJ1-1, with 9 bases fitting TRBD1. The germline CDR1 and CDR2 sequences are SGHRS and YFSETQ. With 4 bases clipped from V and 5 bases from J, the junction kept 6 bases outside the gene matches. CDR3 size: 14 residues. CDR3 sequence reads: CASSIQGAATEAFF. The DNA of the CDR3 is TGCGCCAGCAGCATACAGGGGGCTGCTACTGAAGCTTTCTTT.

Notes on this clone: One base away lies a much larger clone, so this may be a sequencing read error. In the same sample, other DNA sequences code for this CDR3. This chain links TRBV6-5 with TRBJ1-5; D gene unclear. Germline assignment: CDR1 MNHEY and CDR2 SVGAGI. V was shortened by 6 bases and J by 0 bases, with 6 bases between the two germline ends. The CDR3 has 13 amino acids. The CDR3 DNA reads as TGTGCCAGCAGCCTAGATAGCAATCAGCCCCAGCATTTT. Translating gives CASSLDSNQPQHF.

The J gene is TRBJ2-1, the V gene TRBV27; D ambiguous. The length of the CDR3 is 11 residues. Germline V CDR1 and CDR2: MNHEY, SMNVEV (reference sequence). V lost 8 bases and J 9 bases, leaving 11 bases between the germline ends. This CDR3 is CASSKYSEQFF. CDR3 bases: TGTGCCAGCTCGAAGTACTCTGAGCAGTTCTTC.

Comment on this clone: The same CDR3 can be traced to other DNA sequences in this sample. V usage is TRBV6-5 and J usage is TRBJ1-2; D is ambiguous. Deletions cut 0 bases from V and 4 bases from J, with 9 bases between. CDR1 and CDR2 (germline): MNHEY, SVGAGI. There are 14 residues in the CDR3. The CDR3 is CASSYSTGAYGYTF. The CDR3 coding sequence is TGTGCCAGCAGTTACTCAACGGGCGCCTATGGCTACACCTTC.

The chain employs TRBV28 and TRBJ1-2; 8 bases match TRBD1. J gave up 5 bases and V 3 bases, and 8 bases lay outside the gene matches. Germline V CDR1 and CDR2: MDHEN, SYDVKM. The CDR3 covers 15 residues. CDR3 DNA sequence: TGTGCCAGCAGTTTTTCCCAGGGGGCAGGGTATGGCTACACCTTC. Its protein product is CASSFSQGAGYGYTF.

The V call is TRBV7-8, the J call TRBJ2-1, with a tentative D call TRBD1 (6 bases). V was pared by 9 bases and J by 2 bases, with 14 bases between. The CDR3 is made up of 14 amino acids. CDR1 and CDR2 (germline): SGHVS, FQNEAQ. This CDR3 is CASLQGVPYNEQFF. The CDR3 nucleotides read TGTGCCAGTTTACAGGGAGTCCCCTACAATGAGCAGTTCTTC. Drawing the rest from reference TRBV7-8 and TRBJ2-1, the complete variable domain is GAGVSQSPRYKVAKRGQDVALRCDPISGHVSLFWYQQALGQGPEFLTYFQNEAQLDKSGLPSDRFFAERPEGSVSTLKIQRTQQEDSAVYLCASLQGVPYNEQFFGPGTRLTVL.

The rearrangement uses TRBV5-4 and TRBJ2-3; D call uncertain. The V end lost 1 base, the J end lost 1 base, and 7 bases lay between the germline ends. In germline, CDR1 is SGHNT, CDR2 YYREEE (reference sequence). The CDR3 has 14 residues. CDR3 loop: CASSLSQGTDTQYF. CDR3 in DNA: TGTGCCAGCAGCTTGAGCCAAGGCACAGATACGCAGTATTTT.

The chain employs TRBV14 and TRBJ2-1; TRBD1 agrees at 7 bases. In germline, CDR1 is SGHDN, CDR2 FVKESK. The V gene end was trimmed by 4 bases and the J gene end by 3 bases; junction bases not matched to a gene: 6. The CDR3 covers 15 residues. The CDR3 region has the DNA TGTGCCAGCAGCCGTGGACAGGACGTCTACAATGAGCAGTTCTTC. It specifies CASSRGQDVYNEQFF.

The chain joins TRBV6-1 to TRBJ2-7; D perhaps matches TRBD1 (6 bases). V gave up 0 bases and J gave up 2 bases, with 14 bases separating them. The germline V gene has CDR1 MNHNS and CDR2 SASEGT. This CDR3 is 16 amino acids long. This chain's CDR3 is CASSEARAGQTYEQYF. The CDR3 DNA reads TGTGCCAGCAGTGAAGCCCGAGCCGGACAGACCTACGAGCAGTACTTC.

The gene calls are TRBV7-9 and TRBJ1-2; D might be TRBD1 (6 bases). V was shortened by 2 bases and J by 3 bases, with 10 bases between the two germline ends. Germline V gene lookup returns CDR1 SEHNR and CDR2 FQNEAQ (reference sequence). This CDR3 has 14 amino acids. For the CDR3, the DNA is TGTGCCAGCAGCTTAACAGGGATGGACTATGGCTACACCTTC. Translated: CASSLTGMDYGYTF. The variable domain in full, with the rest retrieved from reference TRBV7-9 and TRBJ1-2, is DTGVSQNPRHKITKRGQNVTFRCDPISEHNRLYWYRQTLGQGPEFLTYFQNEAQLEKSRLLSDRFSAERPKGSFSTLEIQRTEQGDSAMYLCASSLTGMDYGYTFGSGTRLTVV.

The gene calls are TRBV18 and TRBJ1-1; 8 bases align to TRBD1. The CDR3 contains 19 residues. The V gene's germline CDR1 is KGHSH and CDR2 LQKENI. With V trimmed by 1 base and J by 1 base, 14 bases remained unmatched. The chain's CDR3 is CASSPLGLSSGGRNTEAFF. The CDR3 nucleotides read TGTGCCAGCTCACCACTAGGCTTGTCCTCAGGGGGCAGGAACACTGAAGCTTTCTTT.

In its sample, this clone was seen once. This rearrangement joins TRBV4-1 to TRBJ2-4; TRBD1 aligns across 10 bases. This CDR3 region has 15 residues. Germline-derived CDR1 and CDR2 are MGHRA and YSYEKL. The ends lost 1 base at V and 6 bases at J; junction bases unmatched: 3. CDR3 sequence reads: CASSQAGQGTNIQYF. CDR3 in DNA: TGCGCCAGCAGCCAAGCGGGACAGGGGACAAACATTCAGTACTTC.

J is TRBJ2-5 and V is TRBV6-6; 9 nucleotides match TRBD2. The CDR3 length is 15 residues. Per germline, CDR1 MNHNY and CDR2 SVGAGI (reference sequence). V lost 6 bases and J lost 5; bases outside the gene matches: 10. The CDR3 is CASSRGLAIMETQYF. The CDR3 DNA sequence: TGTGCCAGCAGCCGTGGACTAGCGATCATGGAGACCCAGTACTTC.

This chain joins TRBV2 and TRBJ2-7; 14 nucleotides match TRBD2. CDR1 and CDR2 from the germline V gene are SNHLY and FYNNEI. The CDR3 covers 21 residues. V was pared by 0 bases and J by 5 bases, with 18 bases of the junction left unmatched. CDR3 sequence: CASSEAPLLGTSGRLRNEQYF. In DNA, the CDR3 is TGTGCCAGCAGTGAAGCTCCCCTGTTGGGGACTAGCGGGAGACTACGAAACGAGCAGTACTTC.

As for this clone: Other DNA sequences in the same sample also yield this CDR3. The V gene is TRBV14, the J gene TRBJ2-1, with D uncertain. Deletions cut 3 bases from V and 0 bases from J, with 3 bases between. The CDR3 is 13 amino acids. The germline V gene encodes CDR1 SGHDN and CDR2 FVKESK. This CDR3 is CASSQDSYNEQFF. The CDR3 DNA reads TGTGCCAGCAGCCAGGACTCCTACAATGAGCAGTTCTTC. Combining the CDR3 with reference TRBV14 and TRBJ2-1 gives the whole variable domain EAGVTQFPSHSVIEKGQTVTLRCDPISGHDNLYWYRRVMGKEIKFLLHFVKESKQDESGMPNNRFLAERTGGTYSTLKVQPAELEDSGVYFCASSQDSYNEQFFGPGTRLTVL.

The V and J genes are TRBV4-1 and TRBJ1-1; D is possibly TRBD1 (6 bases). This CDR3 has 15 amino acids. Per germline, CDR1 MGHRA and CDR2 YSYEKL. The V and J ends lost 2 bases and 5 bases respectively, with 15 bases between them. CDR3 region: CASSQLPPGATEAFF. As DNA, the CDR3 is TGCGCCAGCAGCCAACTTCCGCCAGGGGCGACTGAAGCTTTCTTT.

The V gene is TRBV5-1, the J gene TRBJ2-5, with D uncertain. CDR3 size: 13 residues. V lost 2 bases, J lost 5 bases, and 10 bases lay in between. Germline V CDR1 and CDR2: SGHRS, YFSETQ. In DNA form, the CDR3 reads TGCGCCAGCAGCTTAAGCCCCATGGAGACCCAGTACTTC. It translates to CASSLSPMETQYF. Supplemented by reference TRBV5-1 and TRBJ2-5, the full variable domain reads KAGVTQTPRYLIKTRGQQVTLSCSPISGHRSVSWYQQTPGQGLQFLFEYFSETQRNKGNFPGRFSGRQFSNSRSEMNVSTLELGDSALYLCASSLSPMETQYFGPGTRLLVL.

The chain links TRBV9 to TRBJ2-1; D gene ambiguous. Germline V gene data show CDR1 as SGDLS and CDR2 as YYNGEE. The CDR3 runs to 14 residues. Trimming took 0 bases from V and 4 from J, leaving 8 bases between them. CDR3 sequence (DNA): TGTGCCAGCAGCGTAGATACTACTTACAATGAGCAGTTCTTC. It codes for CASSVDTTYNEQFF.

The sample holds one count of this clone. The chain employs TRBV5-4 and TRBJ2-2, with D uncertain. This CDR3 is 13 amino acids long. V was shortened by 0 bases and J by 6 bases, with 6 bases between the two germline ends. Germline CDR1 and CDR2: SGHNT and YYREEE (reference sequence). As DNA, the CDR3 is TGTGCCAGCAGCTTGGAAGCCCCCGGGGAGCTGTTTTTT. Its protein is CASSLEAPGELFF.

V usage is TRBV7-3 and J usage is TRBJ1-2; D possibly corresponds to TRBD1 (5 bases). Trimming left V 4 bases short and J 5 bases short, with 14 bases between. Germline lookup yields CDR1 SGHTA and CDR2 FQGTGA. The CDR3 covers 14 residues. Here the CDR3 reads CASSSDGGRYGYTF. For the CDR3, the DNA is TGTGCCAGCAGCTCCGACGGGGGACGGTATGGCTACACCTTC.

The V gene is TRBV11-1, the J gene TRBJ1-2; 7 bases map to TRBD1. The germline V gene encodes CDR1 SGHAT and CDR2 FQDESV (reference sequence). V was clipped by 7 bases and J by 2 bases; unmatched bases: 7. The CDR3 is 14 residues long. This CDR3 reads CASTPSGQNYGYTF. CDR3 in DNA: TGTGCCAGCACCCCTTCGGGACAGAACTATGGCTACACCTTC.

The V and J genes are TRBV5-1 and TRBJ2-2; no clear D. V lost 0 bases and J 6 bases, leaving 9 bases between the germline ends. This CDR3 is built from 14 residues. Germline V gene data show CDR1 as SGHRS and CDR2 as YFSETQ. This chain's CDR3 is CASSLESESGELFF. The CDR3 DNA follows: TGCGCCAGCAGCTTGGAATCAGAGTCCGGGGAGCTGTTTTTT.

Comment on this clone: This CDR3 is also generated by other DNA sequences in the sample. The rearrangement uses TRBV6-5 and TRBJ2-5; D assignment may be TRBD1 or TRBD2 (5 bases each). The ends were cut back, 0 bases at V and 5 bases at J, with 10 bases in the middle. This CDR3 has 14 amino acids. Germline V gene sequence: CDR1 MNHEY, CDR2 SVGAGI. This CDR3 reads CASSYSRGVETQYF. The DNA for the CDR3 is TGTGCCAGCAGTTACTCTCGAGGGGTTGAGACCCAGTACTTC.